The next 8 T cell receptor beta chains were all read from a single sample in a study of shared clonotypes between healthy human individuals. Measured with immunoSEQ multiplex PCR; TCRdb has only the in-frame clones, and not every one. Counted here are about 2 million clones, approximately 95% occurring once; the ten biggest clones make up around 1%. Terminally differentiated effector memory CD45RA+ cells were excluded by CCR7 positive selection of CD45RO-negative cells. The specimen was naive CD8+ T cells sorted from blood. All receptors derive from a man between 18 and 35 years old in good health.

V usage is TRBV4-1 and J usage is TRBJ2-7; a possible D gene is TRBD2 (6 bases). Trimming removed 5 bases from V and 7 bases from J, with 15 bases in between. The germline CDR1 and CDR2 sequences are MGHRA and YSYEKL. The CDR3 sequence is 13 residues long. CDR3 sequence (DNA): TGCGCCAGCAGCATCCGCGGGACGGGGGAGCAGTACTTC. It translates to CASSIRGTGEQYF.

Notes on this clone: The identical CDR3 is also encoded by other nucleotide sequences in the sample. The gene calls are TRBV6-1 and TRBJ2-7; 7 nucleotides agree with TRBD2. Germline values: CDR1 MNHNS, CDR2 SASEGT. There are 14 residues in the CDR3. V gave up 0 bases and J gave up 2 bases; unmatched junction bases: 1. The CDR3 DNA follows: TGTGCCAGCAGTGAAGCGGGAGGGCCCTACGAGCAGTACTTC. Amino acids: CASSEAGGPYEQYF.

A note on this clone: Other DNA variants within this sample encode the same CDR3. The chain couples TRBV6-5 to TRBJ2-5; 12 nucleotides line up with TRBD2. Looked up from germline, CDR1 is MNHEY and CDR2 is SVGAGI. CDR3 length: 15 residues. V was pared by 4 bases and J by 2 bases, with 2 bases of the junction left unmatched. The CDR3 sequence is CASSLTSGGQETQYF. DNA for the CDR3: TGTGCCAGCAGTTTGACTAGCGGGGGACAAGAGACCCAGTACTTC.

The genes are TRBV7-6 and TRBJ2-7, with 7 bases matching TRBD1. Germline CDR1 reads SGHVS; CDR2 reads FNYEAQ. The CDR3 runs 16 residues. V shed 1 base and J 7 bases; nucleotides not matched to a gene: 13. The CDR3 spells CASSLVRGPTAWEQYF. CDR3 nucleotide sequence: TGTGCCAGCAGCTTAGTAAGGGGGCCCACGGCCTGGGAGCAGTACTTC.

V is TRBV4-1 and J is TRBJ2-7; 10 nucleotides agree with TRBD1. Per germline, CDR1 MGHRA and CDR2 YSYEKL. After removal of 3 bases from V and 2 bases from J, the junction contained 4 bases not matched to a gene. The CDR3 extends over 15 amino acids. The CDR3 sequence is CASSQGDRGPYEQYF. The CDR3 region has the DNA TGCGCCAGCAGCCAGGGGGACAGGGGTCCCTACGAGCAGTACTTC.

The V and J genes are TRBV7-9 and TRBJ2-7, with D possibly being TRBD2 (5 bases). CDR1 SEHNR and CDR2 FQNEAQ come from the germline V gene (reference sequence). CDR3 length equals 13 residues. V lost 4 bases, J lost 0 bases, and 7 bases lay in between. This chain's CDR3 is CASSYGSSYEQYF. The CDR3, as DNA: TGTGCCAGCAGCTATGGGAGCTCCTACGAGCAGTACTTC.

The CDR3 region is CASSPFPGQPQHF. Here the CDR3 DNA reads TGTGCCAGCAGCCCCTTCCCTGGGCAGCCCCAGCATTTT. The chain joins TRBV27 to TRBJ1-5; D unresolved. This CDR3 has 13 amino acids. Germline V gene lookup returns CDR1 MNHEY and CDR2 SMNVEV (reference sequence). Trimming pared 6 bases from V and 7 bases from J, leaving 13 bases between.

This sequence joins TRBV7-9 and TRBJ2-3, with unresolved D. The V end was cut by 1 base, the J end by 2 bases, with 10 bases between. The CDR3 is 15 residues long. Germline V gives CDR1 SEHNR, CDR2 FQNEAQ (reference sequence). CDR3 in amino acids: CASSLGPKNTDTQYF. Written as DNA, the CDR3 is TGTGCCAGCAGCTTAGGCCCGAAAAACACAGATACGCAGTATTTT. The whole variable domain, remainder taken from reference TRBV7-9 and TRBJ2-3, is DTGVSQNPRHKITKRGQNVTFRCDPISEHNRLYWYRQTLGQGPEFLTYFQNEAQLEKSRLLSDRFSAERPKGSFSTLEIQRTEQGDSAMYLCASSLGPKNTDTQYFGPGTRLTVL.